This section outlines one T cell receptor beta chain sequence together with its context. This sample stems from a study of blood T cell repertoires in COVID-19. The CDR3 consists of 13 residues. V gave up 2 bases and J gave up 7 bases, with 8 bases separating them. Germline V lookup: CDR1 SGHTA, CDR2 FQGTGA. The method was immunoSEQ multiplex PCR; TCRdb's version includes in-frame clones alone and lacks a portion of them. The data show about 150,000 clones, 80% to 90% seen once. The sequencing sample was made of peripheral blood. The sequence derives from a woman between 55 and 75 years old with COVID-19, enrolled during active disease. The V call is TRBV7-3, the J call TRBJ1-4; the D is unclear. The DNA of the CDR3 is TGTGCCAGCAGCTTAGGAGAAGGTGAAAAACTGTTTTTT. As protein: CASSLGEGEKLFF.